Following are 30 T cell receptor beta chains from one sample sequenced in a study of blood T cell repertoires in COVID-19. Only in-frame clones appear in the TCRdb table, and some are missing; sequencing was by immunoSEQ multiplex PCR. The repertoire holds about 68,000 clones, with 65% to 90% as singletons. Sequenced: peripheral blood. The source of these receptors is a man in his fifties with acute or convalescent COVID-19.

The chain has TRBV18 and TRBJ2-5, with D perhaps TRBD1 (6 bases). Germline V gene sequence: CDR1 KGHSH, CDR2 LQKENI. The CDR3 spans 15 residues. With 2 bases removed from V and 5 bases from J, the gap between germline ends came to 15 bases. The CDR3 DNA is TGTGCCAGCTCACCAAGATCAGGGGTGCAGGAGACCCAGTACTTC. Protein product: CASSPRSGVQETQYF.

This sequence joins TRBV7-9 and TRBJ2-5, with no clear D. The CDR3 totals 12 residues. Germline V CDR1 and CDR2: SEHNR, FQNEAQ (reference sequence). V was cut by 5 bases and J by 4 bases, with 8 bases left in between. The CDR3 sequence: CASSDPGETQYF. For the CDR3, the DNA is TGTGCCAGCAGCGACCCAGGAGAGACCCAGTACTTC. Using reference TRBV7-9 and TRBJ2-5 for the parts outside the CDR3, the full variable domain is DTGVSQNPRHKITKRGQNVTFRCDPISEHNRLYWYRQTLGQGPEFLTYFQNEAQLEKSRLLSDRFSAERPKGSFSTLEIQRTEQGDSAMYLCASSDPGETQYFGPGTRLLVL.

The chain uses TRBV5-1 and TRBJ1-2; the match to TRBD1 covers 9 bases. CDR3 length: 16 residues. Germline CDR1 and CDR2: SGHRS and YFSETQ. The ends lost 4 bases at V and 4 bases at J; junction bases unmatched: 11. The CDR3 spells CASSPEGQGGFYGYTF. The CDR3, as DNA: TGCGCCAGCAGCCCGGAGGGACAGGGAGGATTCTATGGCTACACCTTC.

CDR3 DNA: TGTGCCAGCAGCCCACTGACTAGCGGGGAAAAACACGGGGCGCAGTATTTT. This encodes CASSPLTSGEKHGAQYF. J is TRBJ2-3 and V is TRBV2; 11 bases map to TRBD2. The V segment lost 6 bases and the J segment 10 bases; nucleotides outside the gene matches: 18. CDR3 length: 17 residues. Germline V gene lookup returns CDR1 SNHLY and CDR2 FYNNEI.

This rearrangement joins TRBV7-9 to TRBJ2-3, with 7 bases matching TRBD1. This CDR3 spans 17 amino acids. Germline V gene lookup returns CDR1 SEHNR and CDR2 FQNEAQ (reference sequence). Trimming removed 1 base from V and 4 bases from J; junction bases left unmatched: 11. The CDR3 nucleotides read TGTGCCAGCAGCTTAGAAAGGGGGCGTATAGTGGCAGATACGCAGTATTTT. Its protein product is CASSLERGRIVADTQYF.

V usage is TRBV21-1 and J usage is TRBJ2-7; TRBD1 is the table's D call, not checked against the DNA. TRBV21-1 is an annotated pseudogene. This CDR3 is 11 amino acids long. CDR3 DNA sequence: TGTGCCCCACCCTCACAGTGCGAGCAGTACGTC. Its protein is CAPPSQCEQYV.

The J gene is TRBJ1-5, the V gene TRBV7-2; D might be TRBD1 (6 bases). This CDR3 has 12 residues. Germline assignment: CDR1 SGHTA and CDR2 FQGNSA. Trimming cost V 3 bases and J 11 bases, with 11 bases left between them. In nucleotides, the CDR3 is TGTGCCAGCAGCTTCTCGAGGGGGTCCCAGCATTTT. Protein product: CASSFSRGSQHF. The entire variable domain, with the rest obtained from reference TRBV7-2 and TRBJ1-5, is as follows: GAGVSQSPSNKVTEKGKDVELRCDPISGHTALYWYRQSLGQGLEFLIYFQGNSAPDKSGLPSDRFSAERTGGSVSTLTIQRTQQEDSAVYLCASSFSRGSQHFGDGTRLSIL.

V and J are TRBV2 and TRBJ2-3; 7 bases agree with TRBD1. This CDR3 has 13 amino acids. Losses at the gene ends were 6 bases for V and 7 bases for J; bases not matched to a gene: 7. CDR1 SNHLY and CDR2 FYNNEI come from the germline V gene. CDR3 residues: CASRGDSGNTQYF. The CDR3 nucleotides read TGTGCCAGCAGGGGGGACAGTGGGAATACGCAGTATTTT.

The chain is built from TRBV6-1 and TRBJ2-6; D possibly corresponds to TRBD1 (5 bases). Germline values: CDR1 MNHNS, CDR2 SASEGT. The CDR3 length is 15 residues. V was clipped by 3 bases and J by 1 base, with 7 bases between them. CDR3 nucleotides: TGTGCCAGCAGTGATAGGGGTTCTGGGGCCAACGTCCTGACTTTC. It translates to CASSDRGSGANVLTF.

Only a few counts were recorded for this clone. The gene calls are TRBV6-4 and TRBJ2-7, with a weak D call TRBD1 (6 bases). CDR1 MRHNA and CDR2 SNTAGT come from the germline V gene. V lost 6 bases, J lost 12 bases, and 15 bases lay in between. The CDR3 is 11 residues long. CDR3 in DNA: TGTGCCAGCAGCTTAGGACAGTTCCCGTACTTC. This translates into CASSLGQFPYF.

The CDR3 sequence: CASSPRQGASGANVLTF. The CDR3 nucleotides are TGTGCCAGCTCACCTAGACAGGGGGCAAGTGGGGCCAACGTCCTGACTTTC. The chain carries TRBV18 and TRBJ2-6; 10 nucleotides agree with TRBD1. CDR3 length: 17 residues. Germline CDR1 KGHSH, CDR2 LQKENI. V was pared by 3 bases and J by 3 bases, with 5 bases of the junction left unmatched.

The chain employs TRBV5-4 and TRBJ1-2; 8 bases are a match to TRBD1. V shed 4 bases, J shed 7 bases, and the junction held 6 bases outside the gene matches. Germline CDR1 reads SGHNT; CDR2 reads YYREEE (reference sequence). The CDR3 runs to 13 residues. The CDR3 sequence: CASSPQGAVGYTF. CDR3 DNA sequence: TGTGCCAGCAGCCCTCAGGGGGCGGTTGGCTACACCTTC.

The V call is TRBV5-1, the J call TRBJ1-5, with 7 bases aligning to TRBD1. Per the germline V gene, CDR1 is SGHRS and CDR2 is YFSETQ. The junction had 17 bases not matched to a gene; V was cut back by 6 bases and J by 2 bases. The length of the CDR3 is 18 residues. For the CDR3, the DNA is TGCGCCAGCAACCTCTGTACACTAACCGACAGGGGCAATCAGCCCCAGCATTTT. Translating it yields CASNLCTLTDRGNQPQHF.

The chain joins TRBV5-6 to TRBJ1-2, with TRBD1 matching 9 bases. This CDR3 has 14 amino acids. With V trimmed by 7 bases and J by 3 bases, 7 bases remained unmatched. The germline V gene encodes CDR1 SGHDT and CDR2 YYEEEE. In nucleotides, the CDR3 is TGTGCCAGCTCGCCGGGACAGGGATACTATGGCTACACCTTC. Encoded protein: CASSPGQGYYGYTF.

This chain connects TRBV21-1 to TRBJ1-4; the table calls TRBD1, which could not be checked here. TRBV21-1 counts as a pseudogene. CDR3 length equals 22 residues. The CDR3 reads CASRKADSTARGFLATNEKLFF. The CDR3, as DNA: TGTGCCAGCAGAAAAGCCGATTCGACAGCCCGAGGATTCCTTGCAACTAATGAAAAACTGTTTTTT.

The rearrangement links TRBV7-2 to TRBJ2-7, with TRBD2 identical over 10 bases. The ends lost 5 bases at V and 4 bases at J; junction bases unmatched: 8. CDR3 length equals 15 residues. Germline CDR1 reads SGHTA; CDR2 reads FQGNSA. The CDR3 DNA sequence: TGTGCCAGCAGCAGCGCCGGGACTAGCGAGTACGAGCAGTACGTC. This encodes CASSSAGTSEYEQYV.

This rearrangement joins TRBV13 to TRBJ1-1; TRBD1 matches 9 bases. The J segment lost 0 bases and the V segment lost 5 bases, leaving 7 bases of the junction unmatched. CDR3 length: 16 amino acids. The germline CDR1 and CDR2 sequences are PRHDT and FYEKMQ (reference sequence). CDR3 nucleotide sequence: TGTGCCAGCAGCCTCGGGACAGGGTCCATGAACACTGAAGCTTTCTTT. Translation gives CASSLGTGSMNTEAFF.

V is TRBV5-6 and J is TRBJ1-2; D may be TRBD1 (6 bases). Between the trimmed V and J ends, which lost 2 bases and 8 bases, there was a span of 19 bases. This CDR3 has 15 amino acids. CDR1 and CDR2 (germline): SGHDT, YYEEEE. The CDR3 coding sequence is TGTGCCAGCAGCTTCATTCTGGACAGCGGATCGGGCTACACCTTC. Translated, it gives CASSFILDSGSGYTF.

V usage is TRBV6-1 and J usage is TRBJ2-7, with D hard to call. The CDR3 is 11 residues long. Germline V CDR1 and CDR2: MNHNS, SASEGT. V was trimmed by 3 bases and J by 4 bases, leaving 4 bases between them. CDR3 residues: CASSERYEQYV. The DNA of the CDR3 is TGTGCCAGCAGTGAGCGTTACGAGCAGTACGTC.

CDR3 nucleotide sequence: TGTGCCACCACCCAGGGTGGTTCAGATACGCAGTATTTT. The encoded protein is CATTQGGSDTQYF. J is TRBJ2-3 and V is TRBV28; D is possibly TRBD1 (5 bases). The germline V and J ends were trimmed by 10 bases and 4 bases, with 15 bases remaining between them. The CDR3 runs to 13 residues. Germline-derived CDR1 and CDR2 are MDHEN and SYDVKM.

The chain links TRBV5-4 to TRBJ2-2, with 8 positions matching TRBD2. The V and J ends lost 2 bases and 4 bases, in that order; junction bases with no gene match: 1. The CDR3 spans 14 residues. The germline CDR1 and CDR2 sequences are SGHNT and YYREEE (reference sequence). This chain's CDR3 is CASSFGGATGELFF. CDR3 in DNA: TGTGCCAGCAGCTTCGGGGGGGCCACCGGGGAGCTGTTTTTT.

The rearrangement uses TRBV5-1 and TRBJ2-3; 13 bases fit TRBD2. Per the germline V gene, CDR1 is SGHRS and CDR2 is YFSETQ. The V and J ends lost 0 bases and 1 base, in that order; junction bases with no gene match: 2. The CDR3 runs 17 residues. As DNA, the CDR3 is TGCGCCAGCAGCTTGGGTGGACTAGCGGGGGGCACAGATACGCAGTATTTT. This gives the protein CASSLGGLAGGTDTQYF.

A few counts support this clone. CDR3 protein: CASSSESGNTEAFF. The DNA for the CDR3 is TGTGCCAGCAGCTCTGAGTCGGGGAACACTGAAGCTTTCTTT. The chain couples TRBV7-9 to TRBJ1-1; D call uncertain. The CDR3 length is 14 residues. Deletions cut 4 bases from V and 1 base from J, with 10 bases between. Looked up from germline, CDR1 is SEHNR and CDR2 is FQNEAQ (reference sequence).

V is TRBV10-1 and J is TRBJ1-2; 9 positions agree with TRBD1. The CDR3 is 13 residues long. Germline trimming cut 9 bases from V and 7 bases from J; bases unmatched to any gene: 9. CDR1 and CDR2 (germline): WNHNN, SYGVQD (reference sequence). The DNA of the CDR3 is TGCGCCAGTGCCGTTACAGGGGGCTTTGGCTACACCTTC. Its protein is CASAVTGGFGYTF.

This chain connects TRBV5-1 to TRBJ1-1; D is ambiguous. Germline V lookup: CDR1 SGHRS, CDR2 YFSETQ. The CDR3 spans 17 residues. Trimming cost V 1 base and J 0 bases, with 16 bases left between them. The CDR3 reads CASSLWATDYMNTEAFF. The CDR3 nucleotides read TGCGCCAGCAGCTTGTGGGCTACAGATTATATGAACACTGAAGCTTTCTTT.

V and J are TRBV19 and TRBJ1-5, with D perhaps TRBD1 (5 bases). Per the germline V gene, CDR1 is LNHDA and CDR2 is SQIVND (reference sequence). The CDR3 extends over 14 amino acids. V dropped 6 bases and J dropped 0 bases, with 9 bases sitting between them. The CDR3 sequence is CASRTDLSNQPQHF. The CDR3 coding sequence is TGTGCCAGTAGGACAGATCTTAGCAATCAGCCCCAGCATTTT.

This clone has a single count. The chain recombines TRBV7-3 with TRBJ2-3; 14 nucleotides agree with TRBD2. Trimming cost V 5 bases and J 7 bases; bases outside gene matches: 5. Germline lookup yields CDR1 SGHTA and CDR2 FQGTGA. The CDR3 sequence is 15 residues long. CDR3 sequence (DNA): TGTGCCAGCAGCCGACTAGCGGGGGGGCGGCATACGCAGTATTTT. Translating gives CASSRLAGGRHTQYF.

The chain combines TRBV11-2 with TRBJ2-2, with 14 bases lining up with TRBD2. Trimming cost V 5 bases and J 5 bases; bases outside gene matches: 7. Germline CDR1 SGHAT, CDR2 FQNNGV. The CDR3 length is 17 residues. The CDR3 spells CASSPRLAGGETGELFF. The CDR3 coding sequence is TGTGCCAGCAGCCCCCGACTAGCGGGGGGGGAAACCGGGGAGCTGTTTTTT.

This clone was detected only a few times. The chain has TRBV5-5 and TRBJ2-1; 7 positions agree with TRBD2. Germline V lookup: CDR1 SGHKS, CDR2 YYEKEE (reference sequence). V shed 2 bases, J shed 10 bases, and the junction held 9 bases outside the gene matches. This CDR3 has 14 amino acids. CDR3 loop: CASSFVGRGTEQFF. CDR3 coding DNA: TGTGCCAGCAGCTTCGTTGGGCGGGGGACCGAGCAGTTCTTC.

The J gene is TRBJ1-3, the V gene TRBV7-9, with a weak D call TRBD1 (6 bases). The CDR3 has 15 amino acids. Trimming took off 2 bases at V and 3 bases at J, with 11 bases between the two ends. Germline V CDR1 and CDR2: SEHNR, FQNEAQ (reference sequence). CDR3 nucleotides: TGTGCCAGCAGCTTACTGGGGGCACGTGGAAACACCATATATTTT. Protein: CASSLLGARGNTIYF. Variable domain in full (rest from reference TRBV7-9 and TRBJ1-3): DTGVSQNPRHKITKRGQNVTFRCDPISEHNRLYWYRQTLGQGPEFLTYFQNEAQLEKSRLLSDRFSAERPKGSFSTLEIQRTEQGDSAMYLCASSLLGARGNTIYFGEGSWLTVV.